Listed below are T cell receptor beta chains from one sample, sequenced in a study of OX40 agonist ivuxolimab in advanced cancers. The method was immunoSEQ multiplex PCR; TCRdb's version includes in-frame clones alone and lacks a portion of them. The profile covers approximately 70,000 clones, with 86% appearing a single time and less than 8% taken by the ten largest. The sample was CD4+ or CD8+ T cells sorted from blood, taken in a trial of the OX40 agonist ivuxolimab. These receptors were obtained from an adult with an advanced solid tumor such as melanoma, head and neck, liver or kidney cancer. Each CDR3 is given with its conserved first and last residue. The order of the fields is V gene, D gene, J gene, clone size, CDR3 DNA, CDR3 protein. A D gene is named only where the DNA matches it firmly. Clone size is shown for a subset of rows, as once, few, many or a class of expanded clone.

v_call: TRBV9; d_call: .; j_call: TRBJ2-5; clone_size: .; cdr3_nt: TGTGCCAGCAGCGTAGAGGCAGGGCGTGAGCAGTACTTC; cdr3_aa: CASSVEAGREQYF
v_call: TRBV11-2; d_call: TRBD2; j_call: TRBJ2-5; clone_size: .; cdr3_nt: TGTGCCAGCAGCTCAAGCGGGGGAAAGACCCAGTACTTC; cdr3_aa: CASSSSGGKTQYF
v_call: TRBV4-1; d_call: TRBD1; j_call: TRBJ2-1; clone_size: .; cdr3_nt: TGCGCCAGCAGCCAAAAAGGGACAGTTGGTCCACTATCCTACAATGAGCAGTTCTTC; cdr3_aa: CASSQKGTVGPLSYNEQFF
v_call: TRBV5-1; d_call: .; j_call: TRBJ1-6; clone_size: .; cdr3_nt: TGCGCCAGCAGCAATAAGGGGTCCTCACCCCTCCACTTT; cdr3_aa: CASSNKGSSPLHF
v_call: TRBV19; d_call: .; j_call: TRBJ2-7; clone_size: .; cdr3_nt: TGTGCCAGTAGTACCGGACGGGTGACCTACGAGCAGTACTTC; cdr3_aa: CASSTGRVTYEQYF
v_call: TRBV10-1; d_call: .; j_call: TRBJ2-7; clone_size: .; cdr3_nt: TGCGCCAGCAGTGAAGTCTCCGGGACGCCACCCGAGCAGTACTTC; cdr3_aa: CASSEVSGTPPEQYF
v_call: TRBV7-7; d_call: TRBD2; j_call: TRBJ2-1; clone_size: once; cdr3_nt: TGTGCTAGCAGCTTAGGTGGCGGGACTACCCACAATGAGCAGTTCTTC; cdr3_aa: CASSLGGGTTHNEQFF
v_call: TRBV6-4; d_call: TRBD1; j_call: TRBJ2-1; clone_size: .; cdr3_nt: TGTGCCAGTTCCCGGACAGGGGAACATGAGCAGTTCTTC; cdr3_aa: CASSRTGEHEQFF
v_call: TRBV14; d_call: TRBD2; j_call: TRBJ2-1; clone_size: .; cdr3_nt: TGTGCCAGCAGCCAGAGAAGGGAGGGCCTAAAGAATGAGCAGTTCTTC; cdr3_aa: CASSQRREGLKNEQFF
v_call: TRBV19; d_call: .; j_call: TRBJ1-4; clone_size: once; cdr3_nt: TGTGCCAGTTCTTGGAGAGAGGAAAAACTGTTTTTT; cdr3_aa: CASSWREEKLFF
v_call: TRBV7-9; d_call: .; j_call: TRBJ1-2; clone_size: .; cdr3_nt: TGTGCCAGCAGCTTTACCACAGGACGCTATGGCTACACCTTC; cdr3_aa: CASSFTTGRYGYTF
v_call: TRBV20-1; d_call: .; j_call: TRBJ2-7; clone_size: .; cdr3_nt: TGCAGTGCTAGGGCACACTACGAGCAGTACTTC; cdr3_aa: CSARAHYEQYF
v_call: TRBV27; d_call: .; j_call: TRBJ1-6; clone_size: few; cdr3_nt: TGTGCCAGCAGTATAGGCCGTCCTTCACCCCTCCACTTT; cdr3_aa: CASSIGRPSPLHF
v_call: TRBV19; d_call: TRBD1; j_call: TRBJ2-5; clone_size: .; cdr3_nt: TGTGCCAGTAGGGACAGGGGGATGGGGGAGACCCAGTACTTC; cdr3_aa: CASRDRGMGETQYF
v_call: TRBV7-6; d_call: TRBD1; j_call: TRBJ2-7; clone_size: many; cdr3_nt: TGTGCCAGCAGCTTGGGGACAGGCGAGCAGTACTTC; cdr3_aa: CASSLGTGEQYF
v_call: TRBV6-5; d_call: .; j_call: TRBJ2-1; clone_size: .; cdr3_nt: TGTGCCAGCAGTTTTAACAGGGACCAAGGGAATGAGCAGTTCTTC; cdr3_aa: CASSFNRDQGNEQFF
v_call: TRBV6-6; d_call: TRBD1; j_call: TRBJ1-1; clone_size: .; cdr3_nt: TGTGCCAGCAGTCAGCGCAACAGGGGAAACACTGAAGCTTTCTTT; cdr3_aa: CASSQRNRGNTEAFF
v_call: TRBV5-1; d_call: TRBD1; j_call: TRBJ1-2; clone_size: .; cdr3_nt: TGCGCCAGCAGCTTGGGCAACAGGGGAAAGGGAGGCTACACCTTC; cdr3_aa: CASSLGNRGKGGYTF
v_call: TRBV4-2; d_call: .; j_call: TRBJ2-7; clone_size: .; cdr3_nt: TGTGCCAGCAGCCAAGGGTTGAGAGGACTGCTCTCGGGGTACGAGCAGTACTTC; cdr3_aa: CASSQGLRGLLSGYEQYF
v_call: TRBV30; d_call: TRBD1; j_call: TRBJ1-3; clone_size: .; cdr3_nt: TGTGCCTGGAGTGAAATGACAGGGAAAGTCACCATATATTTT; cdr3_aa: CAWSEMTGKVTIYF
v_call: TRBV14; d_call: .; j_call: TRBJ2-1; clone_size: .; cdr3_nt: TGTGCCAGCAGCCAATTGGGCCAACCGATCCCTAATGAGCAGTTCTTC; cdr3_aa: CASSQLGQPIPNEQFF
v_call: TRBV5-4; d_call: TRBD2; j_call: TRBJ2-3; clone_size: .; cdr3_nt: TGTGCCAGCATGGAGCGGGAGCGATCCTTCACAGATACGCAGTATTTT; cdr3_aa: CASMERERSFTDTQYF
v_call: TRBV2; d_call: TRBD1; j_call: TRBJ1-5; clone_size: few; cdr3_nt: TGTGCCAGCAGCCGCGGACAGGTTAGCAATCAGCCCCAGCATTTT; cdr3_aa: CASSRGQVSNQPQHF
v_call: TRBV28; d_call: .; j_call: TRBJ1-5; clone_size: .; cdr3_nt: TGTGCCAGCATCACACAGCGGGGCAATCAGCCCCAGCATTTT; cdr3_aa: CASITQRGNQPQHF
v_call: TRBV6-6; d_call: TRBD1; j_call: TRBJ2-7; clone_size: .; cdr3_nt: TGTGCCAGCAGTCGACGACAGGGACCCTACGAGCAGTACTTC; cdr3_aa: CASSRRQGPYEQYF
v_call: TRBV6-1; d_call: TRBD2; j_call: TRBJ2-3; clone_size: .; cdr3_nt: TGTGCCAGCAGTGTTACTAGCGGGGGGGCTAGCACAGATACGCAGTATTTT; cdr3_aa: CASSVTSGGASTDTQYF
v_call: TRBV5-1; d_call: .; j_call: TRBJ1-1; clone_size: .; cdr3_nt: TGCGCCAGCAGCCCTGTAGGGGGGAGCCCACCGAACACTGAAGCTTTCTTT; cdr3_aa: CASSPVGGSPPNTEAFF
v_call: TRBV18; d_call: .; j_call: TRBJ2-1; clone_size: .; cdr3_nt: TGTGCCAGCTCCGGATTGAGGACCGCGGATGAGCAGTTCTTC; cdr3_aa: CASSGLRTADEQFF
v_call: TRBV29-1; d_call: TRBD2; j_call: TRBJ2-7; clone_size: once; cdr3_nt: TGCAGCGTTGAGAAGGCTAGCGGGAGGGCCTACGAGCAGTACTTC; cdr3_aa: CSVEKASGRAYEQYF
v_call: TRBV5-4; d_call: .; j_call: TRBJ1-2; clone_size: .; cdr3_nt: TGTGCCAGCAGTCATGCCCTATTTCGGGACTATGGCTACACCTTC; cdr3_aa: CASSHALFRDYGYTF
v_call: TRBV14; d_call: .; j_call: TRBJ1-1; clone_size: .; cdr3_nt: TGTGCCAGCAGCCAGTGGATGGGGAACACTGAAGCTTTCTTT; cdr3_aa: CASSQWMGNTEAFF
v_call: TRBV6-6; d_call: TRBD1; j_call: TRBJ1-5; clone_size: .; cdr3_nt: TGTGCCAGCAGTGTACAGGGGGAACCGGGTCAGCCCCAGCATTTT; cdr3_aa: CASSVQGEPGQPQHF
v_call: TRBV11-3; d_call: TRBD2; j_call: TRBJ2-3; clone_size: few; cdr3_nt: TGTGCCAGCAGCTTAGATCGGGCTAGCGGGAGTAGCACAGATACGCAGTATTTT; cdr3_aa: CASSLDRASGSSTDTQYF
v_call: TRBV6-5; d_call: .; j_call: TRBJ1-3; clone_size: .; cdr3_nt: TGTGCCATTTCGTTCATGGGACAAGGAGACACCATATATTTT; cdr3_aa: CAISFMGQGDTIYF
v_call: TRBV2; d_call: TRBD1; j_call: TRBJ1-2; clone_size: .; cdr3_nt: TGTGCCAGCAGCGTGACAGGGTTTAGTGGCTACACCTTC; cdr3_aa: CASSVTGFSGYTF
v_call: TRBV19; d_call: TRBD1; j_call: TRBJ2-7; clone_size: .; cdr3_nt: TGTGCCAGTAGTCCCTCTGGACAGGGCTCCTACGAGCAGTACTTC; cdr3_aa: CASSPSGQGSYEQYF
v_call: TRBV19; d_call: .; j_call: TRBJ1-3; clone_size: few; cdr3_nt: TGTGCCAGTAGTACCTTAACGGGAAACACCATATATTTT; cdr3_aa: CASSTLTGNTIYF
v_call: TRBV5-1; d_call: .; j_call: TRBJ2-1; clone_size: .; cdr3_nt: TGCGCCAGCAGCGTCCAAGGATGGGACAATGAGCAGTTCTTC; cdr3_aa: CASSVQGWDNEQFF
v_call: TRBV19; d_call: TRBD2; j_call: TRBJ2-1; clone_size: .; cdr3_nt: TGTGCCAGCCGGACTAGCGGGAGAGGAGGGGGCAATGAGCAGTTCTTC; cdr3_aa: CASRTSGRGGGNEQFF
v_call: TRBV9; d_call: .; j_call: TRBJ1-1; clone_size: once; cdr3_nt: TGTGCCAGCAGCGTAGGGACCCTTCTGAGTCACACTGAAGCTTTCTTT; cdr3_aa: CASSVGTLLSHTEAFF
v_call: TRBV4-1; d_call: .; j_call: TRBJ2-1; clone_size: .; cdr3_nt: TGCGCCAGCAGCCAAAGGGGACCCGCCAATGAGCAGTTCTTC; cdr3_aa: CASSQRGPANEQFF
v_call: TRBV5-5; d_call: .; j_call: TRBJ2-7; clone_size: .; cdr3_nt: TGTGCCAGCAGCTTGGGATACAGGGAAAGGCCCAGCTCCTACGAGCAGTACTTC; cdr3_aa: CASSLGYRERPSSYEQYF
v_call: TRBV2; d_call: .; j_call: TRBJ1-5; clone_size: .; cdr3_nt: TGTGCCAGCAGTGCCATTGGGGGGGGCAATCAGCCCCAGCATTTT; cdr3_aa: CASSAIGGGNQPQHF
v_call: TRBV27; d_call: .; j_call: TRBJ2-3; clone_size: .; cdr3_nt: TGTGCCAGCAGGTTCGCTGGGGCAGATACGCAGTATTTT; cdr3_aa: CASRFAGADTQYF
v_call: TRBV18; d_call: .; j_call: TRBJ2-1; clone_size: .; cdr3_nt: TGTGCCAGCTCACCGCCGGGCAGGTACAATGAGCAGTTCTTC; cdr3_aa: CASSPPGRYNEQFF
v_call: TRBV5-1; d_call: TRBD2; j_call: TRBJ2-7; clone_size: .; cdr3_nt: TGCGCCAGTAGCGGGACTAGCGGGGCCTACGAGCAGTACTTC; cdr3_aa: CASSGTSGAYEQYF
v_call: TRBV7-2; d_call: TRBD2; j_call: TRBJ2-7; clone_size: few; cdr3_nt: TGTGCCAGCAGCACTACTAGCGGGTCCTACGAGCAGTACTTC; cdr3_aa: CASSTTSGSYEQYF
v_call: TRBV18; d_call: TRBD2; j_call: TRBJ2-1; clone_size: .; cdr3_nt: TGTGCCAGCTCAAAACTAGCGGGAGGGAGGAGTTACAATGAGCAGTTCTTC; cdr3_aa: CASSKLAGGRSYNEQFF
v_call: TRBV30; d_call: .; j_call: TRBJ2-3; clone_size: .; cdr3_nt: TGTGCCTGGAGTTTACTAAGCGGGACAAGCACAGATACGCAGTATTTT; cdr3_aa: CAWSLLSGTSTDTQYF
v_call: TRBV7-2; d_call: .; j_call: TRBJ2-1; clone_size: few; cdr3_nt: TGTGCCAGCAGCCCGCCCGGATTTGAAGCTGATGAGCAGTTCTTC; cdr3_aa: CASSPPGFEADEQFF
v_call: TRBV7-2; d_call: .; j_call: TRBJ1-6; clone_size: .; cdr3_nt: TGTGCCAGCAGCTTGGGGAACTCGAATTCACCCCTCCACTTT; cdr3_aa: CASSLGNSNSPLHF
v_call: TRBV6-1; d_call: TRBD1; j_call: TRBJ2-7; clone_size: .; cdr3_nt: TGTGCCAGCAGCAGACAGGGGGCGTCCTACGAGCAGTACTTC; cdr3_aa: CASSRQGASYEQYF
v_call: TRBV7-7; d_call: TRBD1; j_call: TRBJ2-1; clone_size: .; cdr3_nt: TGTGCTAGCAGCTTGGGACAGGGGCACAATGAGCAGTTCTTC; cdr3_aa: CASSLGQGHNEQFF